This T cell receptor beta chain was sequenced in a study of blood T cells in healthy people across ages. This clonotype has only one observation. A sample-barcoded 5' primer and a J-beta primer mix were used in a second PCR of roughly 6 to 12 cycles. The yield of each sample was at least 2.5 million CDR3-containing paired-end reads. TCRdb re-derived calls from the 5' RACE reads in MiXCR, one entry per CDR3 protein. Here the sample spans over 750,000 distinct CDR3 sequences, about 25% being singletons. This CDR3 is built from 15 residues. Germline V CDR1 and CDR2: MNHEY, SVGAGI. V shed 7 bases and J 7 bases; nucleotides not matched to a gene: 10. The sample was also linked to a second study, of T cells of mothers and their children. That work contributes: Nobody spotted any persistent microchimeric T cell clones.

This chain uses TRBV6-5 with TRBJ2-1; 10 bases are a match to TRBD2. Specimen: blood. This clonotype was obtained from a boy between 5 and 17 years old in good health. The CDR3 protein is CASTSAGGFPNEQFF. In DNA, the CDR3 is TGTGCCAGCACTTCAGCGGGGGGGTTCCCTAATGAGCAGTTCTTC.